One TCR beta chain is described in this entry. The V gene's germline CDR1 is MRHNA and CDR2 SNTAGT. The CDR3 is 17 residues long. The V end was cut by 2 bases, the J end by 0 bases, with 11 bases between. The data derive from a study of T cell changes during pregnancy in multiple sclerosis. The method was immunoSEQ multiplex PCR; TCRdb's version includes in-frame clones alone and lacks a portion of them. Here the sample spans roughly 100,000 clones, about 90% being singletons. The rearrangement links TRBV6-4 to TRBJ1-6; D unclear. The clonotype was recovered from a female donor with multiple sclerosis, enrolled in a pregnancy study. The sample here was peripheral blood, taken before pregnancy. The CDR3 DNA follows: TGTGCCAGCAGTGACCTCGGCGGGAGCTCCTATAATTCACCCCTCCACTTT. The encoded protein is CASSDLGGSSYNSPLHF.